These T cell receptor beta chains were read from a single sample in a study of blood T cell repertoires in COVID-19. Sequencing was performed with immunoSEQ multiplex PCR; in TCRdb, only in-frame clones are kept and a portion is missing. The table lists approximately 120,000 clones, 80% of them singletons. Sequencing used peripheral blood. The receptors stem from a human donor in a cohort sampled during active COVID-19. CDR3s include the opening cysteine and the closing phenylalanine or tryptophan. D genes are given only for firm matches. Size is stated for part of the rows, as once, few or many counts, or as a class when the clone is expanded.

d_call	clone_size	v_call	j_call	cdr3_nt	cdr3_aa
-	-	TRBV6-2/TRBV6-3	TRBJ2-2	TGTGCCAGCAGTTACTGGGGGGTCACCGGGGAGCTGTTTTTT	CASSYWGVTGELFF
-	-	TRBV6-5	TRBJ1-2	TGTGCCAGCACCGAAGGATTGCTGGGGGCGCTTGGCTACACCTTC	CASTEGLLGALGYTF
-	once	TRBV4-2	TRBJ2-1	TGTGCCAGCAGCCACCCGGACGGAGGGGTAGGCGATGAGCAGTTCTTC	CASSHPDGGVGDEQFF
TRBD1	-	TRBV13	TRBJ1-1	TGTGCCAGCAGCTTAGGCTACGACAGGGTAAAAGCTTTCTTT	CASSLGYDRVKAFF
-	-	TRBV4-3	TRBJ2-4	TGCGCCAGCAGCCAAGAGGTCGCGGGAGCCAAAAACATTCAGTACTTC	CASSQEVAGAKNIQYF
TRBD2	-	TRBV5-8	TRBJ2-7	TGTGCCAGCAGCCCCGGGGGGGGGTACGAGCAGTACTTC	CASSPGGGYEQYF
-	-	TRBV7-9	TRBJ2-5	TGTGCCAGCAGCTTAGGCTATCTTACTAAAGAGACCCAGTACTTC	CASSLGYLTKETQYF
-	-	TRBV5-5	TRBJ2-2	TGTGCCAGCAGCACAAGGGGCCCAAACACCGGGGAGCTGTTTTTT	CASSTRGPNTGELFF
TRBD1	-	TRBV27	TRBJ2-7	TGTGCCAGCAGCCAGAGGGGGGGACAGGGGGCCAACGAGCAGTACTTC	CASSQRGGQGANEQYF
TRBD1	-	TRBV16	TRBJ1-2	TGTGCCAGCAGCCCCCGACAGGGAGTTGATTCTGGCTACACCTTC	CASSPRQGVDSGYTF
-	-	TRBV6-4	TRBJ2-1	TGTGCCAGCAGTGTAAATCGGGAGGGGGCGCAGTTCTTC	CASSVNREGAQFF
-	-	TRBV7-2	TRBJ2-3	TGTGCCAGCAGCTTAGGAAGGGGCGATACGCAGTATTTT	CASSLGRGDTQYF
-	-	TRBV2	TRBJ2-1	TGTGCCAGCAGTGACAGATACAATGAGCAGTTCTTC	CASSDRYNEQFF
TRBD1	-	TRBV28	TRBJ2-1	TGTGCCAGCAGTTTCCCCCCGGGACAGGGGGCCCAAAGCTCCTACAATGAGCAGTTCTTC	CASSFPPGQGAQSSYNEQFF
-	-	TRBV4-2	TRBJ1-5	TGTGCCACCAGAGACCGGCGGGCTCAGCCCCAGCATTTT	CATRDRRAQPQHF
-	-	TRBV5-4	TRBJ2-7	TGTGCCAGCAGCCCTGAGGGCAGCCTGTCCTACGAGCAGTACTTC	CASSPEGSLSYEQYF
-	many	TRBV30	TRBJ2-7	TGTGCCTGGAGGTCTAGCGATAGGGCGCGGGAGCAGTACTTC	CAWRSSDRAREQYF
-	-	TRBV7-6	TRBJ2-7	TGTGCCAGCAGCTTAGGTTCTGGCAGTACAACCTACGAGCAGTACTTC	CASSLGSGSTTYEQYF
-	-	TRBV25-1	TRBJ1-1	TGTGCCAGCAGTGAATTGAGGGATAACGCTGAAGCTTTCTTT	CASSELRDNAEAFF
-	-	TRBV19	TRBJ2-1	TGTGCCAGTAGTATTCTCACCCCATTGGCGGCCAGCTCCTACAATGAGCAGTTCTTC	CASSILTPLAASSYNEQFF
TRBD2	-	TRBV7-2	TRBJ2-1	TGTGCCAGCAGCTCACAAGGCCCCGGTAGCGGGAATGAGCAGTTCTTC	CASSSQGPGSGNEQFF
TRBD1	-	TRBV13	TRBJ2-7	TGTGCCAGCAGCCCAGGACAGGGCGGAGAGCAGTACTTC	CASSPGQGGEQYF
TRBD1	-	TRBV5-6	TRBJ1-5	TGTGCCAGCAGCTTACGACAGGGGGCATTGGATCAGCCCCAGCATTTT	CASSLRQGALDQPQHF
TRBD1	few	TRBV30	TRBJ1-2	TGTGCCTGGAGTGTAAGGGACAGGGGGTCTGGCTACACCTTC	CAWSVRDRGSGYTF
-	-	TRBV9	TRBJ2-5	TGTGCCAGCAGCGTGATACAGGGAGAGACCCAGTACTTC	CASSVIQGETQYF
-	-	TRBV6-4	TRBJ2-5	TGTGCCAGCGAAGATGTTCGGGTTAGAAAGCAAGAGACCCAGTACTTC	CASEDVRVRKQETQYF
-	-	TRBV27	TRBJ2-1	TGTGCCAGCACCCTAGGGGGTTGGGACAATGAGCAGTTCTTC	CASTLGGWDNEQFF
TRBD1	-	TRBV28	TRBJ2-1	TGTGCCAGCAGCTTCAACAGGGGGAGAGGGAATGAGCAGTTCTTC	CASSFNRGRGNEQFF
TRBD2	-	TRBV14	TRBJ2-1	TGTGCCAGCAGCCTAATATTTAGCGGGTCCATAGGAAATGAGCAGTTCTTC	CASSLIFSGSIGNEQFF
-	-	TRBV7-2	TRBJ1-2	TGTGCCAGCAGCTTACCCTACAGGGACACTAATGGCTACACCTTC	CASSLPYRDTNGYTF